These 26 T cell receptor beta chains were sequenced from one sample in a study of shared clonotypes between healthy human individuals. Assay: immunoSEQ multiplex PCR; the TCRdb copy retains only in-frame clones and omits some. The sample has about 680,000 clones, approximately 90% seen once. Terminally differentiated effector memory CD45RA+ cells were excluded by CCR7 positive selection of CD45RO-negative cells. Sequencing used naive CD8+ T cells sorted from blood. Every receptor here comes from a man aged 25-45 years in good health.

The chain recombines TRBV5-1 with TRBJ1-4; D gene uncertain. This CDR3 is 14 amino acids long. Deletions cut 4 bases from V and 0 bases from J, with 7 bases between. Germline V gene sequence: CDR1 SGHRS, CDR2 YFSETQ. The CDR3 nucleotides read TGCGCCAGCAGCCCAAAGGCAACTAATGAAAAACTGTTTTTT. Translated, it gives CASSPKATNEKLFF. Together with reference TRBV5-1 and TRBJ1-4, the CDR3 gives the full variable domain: KAGVTQTPRYLIKTRGQQVTLSCSPISGHRSVSWYQQTPGQGLQFLFEYFSETQRNKGNFPGRFSGRQFSNSRSEMNVSTLELGDSALYLCASSPKATNEKLFFGSGTQLSVL.

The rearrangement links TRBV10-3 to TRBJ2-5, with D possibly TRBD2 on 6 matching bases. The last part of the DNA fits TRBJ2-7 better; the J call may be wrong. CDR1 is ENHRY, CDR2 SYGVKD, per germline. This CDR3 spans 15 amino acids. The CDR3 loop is CAISLRDSSSDEQYF. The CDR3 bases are TGTGCCATCAGTCTCCGGGACTCTAGCTCAGACGAGCAGTACTTC.

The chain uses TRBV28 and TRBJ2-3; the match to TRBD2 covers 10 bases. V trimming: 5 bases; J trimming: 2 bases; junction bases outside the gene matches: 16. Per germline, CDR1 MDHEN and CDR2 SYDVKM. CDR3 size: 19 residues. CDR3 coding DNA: TGTGCCAGCAGTAGGCCCTGGACTAGCGGACGGGGTGACACAGATACGCAGTATTTT. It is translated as CASSRPWTSGRGDTDTQYF.

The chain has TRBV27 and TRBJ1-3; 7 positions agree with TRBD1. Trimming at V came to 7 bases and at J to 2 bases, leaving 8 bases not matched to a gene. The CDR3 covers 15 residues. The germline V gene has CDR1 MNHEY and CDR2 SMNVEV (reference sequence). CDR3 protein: CASTSLQGAGNTIYF. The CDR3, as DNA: TGTGCCAGCACCAGCCTTCAGGGGGCTGGAAACACCATATATTTT.

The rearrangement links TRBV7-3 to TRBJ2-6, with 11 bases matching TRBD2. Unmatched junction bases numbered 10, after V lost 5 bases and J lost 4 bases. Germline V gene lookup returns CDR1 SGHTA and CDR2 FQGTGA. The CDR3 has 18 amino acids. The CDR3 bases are TGTGCCAGCAGCCTCCTACTAGCGGGAGTAACAGGGGCCAACGTCCTGACTTTC. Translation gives CASSLLLAGVTGANVLTF.

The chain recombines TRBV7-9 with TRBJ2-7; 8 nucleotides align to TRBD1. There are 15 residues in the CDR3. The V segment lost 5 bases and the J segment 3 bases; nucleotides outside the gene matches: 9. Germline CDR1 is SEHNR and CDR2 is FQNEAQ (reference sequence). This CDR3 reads CASSPATGQGYEQYF. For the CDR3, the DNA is TGTGCCAGCAGCCCTGCAACAGGACAGGGCTACGAGCAGTACTTC.

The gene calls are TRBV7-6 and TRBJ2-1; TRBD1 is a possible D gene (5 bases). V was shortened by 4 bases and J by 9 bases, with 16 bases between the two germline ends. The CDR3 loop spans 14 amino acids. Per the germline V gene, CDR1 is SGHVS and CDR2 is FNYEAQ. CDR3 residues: CASSWSVGQVEQFF. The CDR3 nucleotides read TGTGCCAGCAGCTGGTCCGTTGGACAAGTTGAGCAGTTCTTC.

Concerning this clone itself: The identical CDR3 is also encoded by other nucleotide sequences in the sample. The CDR3 bases are TGTGCCAGCAGCGTAGGCGGGTCGCCTTACGAGCAGTACTTC. Its protein is CASSVGGSPYEQYF. The chain uses TRBV9 and TRBJ2-7, with D perhaps matching TRBD2 (5 bases). Germline V gene sequence: CDR1 SGDLS, CDR2 YYNGEE. The V end lost 0 bases, the J end lost 4 bases, and 11 bases lay between the germline ends. The CDR3 sequence is 14 residues long. Full variable domain (outside the CDR3, taken from reference TRBV9 and TRBJ2-7): DSGVTQTPKHLITATGQRVTLRCSPRSGDLSVYWYQQSLDQGLQFLIQYYNGEERAKGNILERFSAQQFPDLHSELNLSSLELGDSALYFCASSVGGSPYEQYFGPGTRLTVT.

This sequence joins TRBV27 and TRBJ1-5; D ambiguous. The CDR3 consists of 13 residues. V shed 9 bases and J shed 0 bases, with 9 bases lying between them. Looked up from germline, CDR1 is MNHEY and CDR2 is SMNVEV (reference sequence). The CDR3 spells CASTSGSNQPQHF. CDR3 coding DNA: TGTGCCAGTACATCAGGTAGCAATCAGCCCCAGCATTTT.

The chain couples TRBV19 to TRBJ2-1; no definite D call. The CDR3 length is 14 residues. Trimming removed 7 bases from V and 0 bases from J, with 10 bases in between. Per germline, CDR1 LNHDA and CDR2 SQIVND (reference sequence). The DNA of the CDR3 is TGTGCCAGTAACGGCCGAAGCTCCTACAATGAGCAGTTCTTC. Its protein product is CASNGRSSYNEQFF.

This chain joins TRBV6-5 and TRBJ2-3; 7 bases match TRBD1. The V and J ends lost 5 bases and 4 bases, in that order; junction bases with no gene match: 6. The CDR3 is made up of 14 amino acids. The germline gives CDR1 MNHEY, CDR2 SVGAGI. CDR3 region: CASSPDRDADTQYF. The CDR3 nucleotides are TGTGCCAGCAGTCCCGACAGGGACGCAGATACGCAGTATTTT.

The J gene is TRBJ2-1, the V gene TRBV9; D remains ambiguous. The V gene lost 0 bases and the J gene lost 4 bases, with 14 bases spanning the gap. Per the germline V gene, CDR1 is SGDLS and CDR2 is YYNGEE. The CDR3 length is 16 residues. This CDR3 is CASSVEGRRLYNEQFF. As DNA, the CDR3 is TGTGCCAGCAGCGTAGAAGGCAGGCGATTGTACAATGAGCAGTTCTTC.

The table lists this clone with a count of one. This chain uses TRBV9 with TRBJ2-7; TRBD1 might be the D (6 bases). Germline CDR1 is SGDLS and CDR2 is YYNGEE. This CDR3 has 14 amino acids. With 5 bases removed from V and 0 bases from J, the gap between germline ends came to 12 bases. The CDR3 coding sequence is TGTGCCAGCAGTGCGGACAGTTCCTCCTACGAGCAGTACTTC. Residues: CASSADSSSYEQYF.

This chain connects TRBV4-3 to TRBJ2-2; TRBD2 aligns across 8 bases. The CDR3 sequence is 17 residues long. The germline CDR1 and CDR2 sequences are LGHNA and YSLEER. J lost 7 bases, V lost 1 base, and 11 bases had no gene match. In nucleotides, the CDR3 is TGCGCCAGCAGCCAAGGAGCGGGAGTAACGTTGAACGGGGAGCTGTTTTTT. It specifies CASSQGAGVTLNGELFF.

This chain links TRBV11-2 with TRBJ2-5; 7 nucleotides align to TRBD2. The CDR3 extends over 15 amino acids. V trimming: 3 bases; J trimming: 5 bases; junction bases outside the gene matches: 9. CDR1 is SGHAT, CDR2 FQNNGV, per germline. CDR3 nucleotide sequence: TGTGCCAGCAGCTTTGGGGAGGGTGGTTTGGAGACCCAGTACTTC. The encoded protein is CASSFGEGGLETQYF.

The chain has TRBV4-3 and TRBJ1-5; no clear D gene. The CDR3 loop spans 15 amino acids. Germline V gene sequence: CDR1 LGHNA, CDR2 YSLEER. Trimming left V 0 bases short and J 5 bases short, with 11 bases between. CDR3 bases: TGCGCCAGCAGCCAAGACTCCGGGGTAGATCAGCCCCAGCATTTT. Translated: CASSQDSGVDQPQHF.

The CDR3, as DNA: TGTGCCAGCAGTTTATCCTGGGGACAGGGGGCGGCGGGCTACACCTTC. Translation gives CASSLSWGQGAAGYTF. The chain recombines TRBV27 with TRBJ1-2; 12 bases align to TRBD1. The CDR3 runs to 16 residues. V lost 0 bases and J lost 8; bases outside the gene matches: 7. Germline values: CDR1 MNHEY, CDR2 SMNVEV (reference sequence).

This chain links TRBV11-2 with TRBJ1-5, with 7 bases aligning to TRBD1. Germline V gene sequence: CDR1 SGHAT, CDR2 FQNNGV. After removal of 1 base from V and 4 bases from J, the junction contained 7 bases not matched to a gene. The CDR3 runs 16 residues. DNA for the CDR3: TGTGCCAGCAGCTTAGGGAGACAGGGTGCTAATCAGCCCCAGCATTTT. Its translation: CASSLGRQGANQPQHF.

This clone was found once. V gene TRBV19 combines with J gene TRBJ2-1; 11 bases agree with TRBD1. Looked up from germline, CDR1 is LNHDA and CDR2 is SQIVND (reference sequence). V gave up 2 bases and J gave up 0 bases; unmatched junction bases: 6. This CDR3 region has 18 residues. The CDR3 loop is CASSIMGQGVSSYNEQFF. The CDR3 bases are TGTGCCAGTAGTATAATGGGACAGGGGGTATCCTCCTACAATGAGCAGTTCTTC.

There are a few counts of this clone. For the CDR3, the DNA is TGCGCCAGCAGCCTAACCCTGGTCGGGTTCGACTATGGCTACACCTTC. This sequence encodes CASSLTLVGFDYGYTF. The rearrangement links TRBV4-1 to TRBJ1-2; D uncertain. This CDR3 region has 16 residues. CDR1 is MGHRA and CDR2 is YSYEKL in the germline V gene. V was cut by 4 bases and J by 3 bases, with 18 bases left in between.

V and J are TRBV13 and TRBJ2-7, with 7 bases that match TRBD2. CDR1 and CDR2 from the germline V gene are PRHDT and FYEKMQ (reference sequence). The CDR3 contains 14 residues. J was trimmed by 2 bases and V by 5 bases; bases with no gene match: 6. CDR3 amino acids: CASSLPSGTYEQYF. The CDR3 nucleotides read TGTGCCAGCAGCCTTCCTAGCGGAACCTACGAGCAGTACTTC.

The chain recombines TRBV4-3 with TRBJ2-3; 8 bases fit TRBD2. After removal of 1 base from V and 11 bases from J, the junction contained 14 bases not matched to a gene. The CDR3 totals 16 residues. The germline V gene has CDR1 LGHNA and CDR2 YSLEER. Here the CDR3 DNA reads TGCGCCAGCAGCCAAGCGGGTAGCGGGAAGGTGAAGGGGCAGTATTTT. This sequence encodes CASSQAGSGKVKGQYF.

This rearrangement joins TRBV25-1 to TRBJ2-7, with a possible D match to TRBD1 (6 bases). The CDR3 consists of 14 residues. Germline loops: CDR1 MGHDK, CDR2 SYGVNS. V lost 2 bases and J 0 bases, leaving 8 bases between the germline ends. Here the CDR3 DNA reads TGTGCCAGCAGTGAAGGGACACTCTCCTACGAGCAGTACTTC. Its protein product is CASSEGTLSYEQYF.

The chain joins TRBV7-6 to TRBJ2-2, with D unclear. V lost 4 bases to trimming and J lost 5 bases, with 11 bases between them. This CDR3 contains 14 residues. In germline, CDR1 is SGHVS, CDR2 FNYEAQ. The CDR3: CASSSEPETGELFF. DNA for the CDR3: TGTGCCAGCAGCTCAGAGCCTGAAACCGGGGAGCTGTTTTTT. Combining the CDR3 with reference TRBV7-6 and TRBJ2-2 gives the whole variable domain GAGVSQSPRYKVTKRGQDVALRCDPISGHVSLYWYRQALGQGPEFLTYFNYEAQQDKSGLPNDRFSAERPEGSISTLTIQRTEQRDSAMYRCASSSEPETGELFFGEGSRLTVL.

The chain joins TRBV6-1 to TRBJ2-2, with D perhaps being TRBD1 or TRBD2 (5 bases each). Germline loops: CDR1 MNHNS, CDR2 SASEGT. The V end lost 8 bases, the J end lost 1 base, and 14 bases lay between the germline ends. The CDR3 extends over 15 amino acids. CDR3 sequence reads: CASGGVPLNTGELFF. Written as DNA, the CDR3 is TGTGCCAGCGGGGGAGTGCCCCTGAACACCGGGGAGCTGTTTTTT.

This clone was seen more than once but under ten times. CDR3 region: CASTRPSIRDEQYF. The CDR3 DNA reads as TGTGCCAGCACCCGGCCTTCGATTCGGGACGAGCAGTACTTC. The chain couples TRBV7-2 to TRBJ2-7, with D hard to call. The V end was cut by 7 bases, the J end by 5 bases, with 18 bases between. The CDR3 totals 14 residues. The germline CDR1 and CDR2 sequences are SGHTA and FQGNSA.